What follows are 20 T cell receptor beta chains derived from one specimen sequenced in a study of blood T cell repertoires in COVID-19. The table came from immunoSEQ multiplex PCR; TCRdb's copy has only in-frame clones and leaves some out. The sample yields 320,000 or so clones, approximately 88% seen once. The specimen was PBMCs or T cells enriched from blood (not recorded which). The receptors shown here come from a man aged 25 to 40 who had recovered from COVID-19.

The J gene is TRBJ1-5, the V gene TRBV23-1, with 9 nucleotides matching TRBD1. TRBV23-1 is an open reading frame, and its role is uncertain. The CDR3 sequence is 19 residues long. J gave up 0 bases and V 3 bases, and 12 bases lay outside the gene matches. CDR3 region: CASSHSTGGTRFSNQPQHF. For the CDR3, the DNA is TGCGCCAGCAGTCATTCGACAGGGGGAACGAGATTTAGCAATCAGCCCCAGCATTTT.

The V and J genes are TRBV7-9 and TRBJ2-3, with 7 positions matching TRBD1. Germline CDR1 SEHNR, CDR2 FQNEAQ (reference sequence). The CDR3 extends over 16 amino acids. Trimming removed 2 bases from V and 0 bases from J; junction bases left unmatched: 5. In DNA form, the CDR3 reads TGTGCCAGCAGCTTATCCTGGACAGGTAGCACAGATACGCAGTATTTT. Its protein product is CASSLSWTGSTDTQYF.

J is TRBJ1-5 and V is TRBV28; TRBD1 matches at 10 bases. The CDR3 has 16 residues. The germline V gene encodes CDR1 MDHEN and CDR2 SYDVKM. V was clipped by 5 bases and J by 4 bases; unmatched bases: 8. The CDR3 is CASSPTTGGANQPQHF. Written as DNA, the CDR3 is TGTGCCAGCAGTCCGACGACAGGGGGCGCTAATCAGCCCCAGCATTTT.

Concerning this clone: No conserved phenylalanine or tryptophan ends this CDR3, so it is likely a read error. No DNA is shown, since the ends of the CDR3 on it are uncertain; the CDR3 is the one TCRdb lists. The chain combines TRBV10-1 with TRBJ1-1; the table's D call TRBD1 went unverified against the DNA. Germline loops: CDR1 WNHNN, CDR2 SYGVQD (reference sequence). The CDR3 numbers 12 amino acids, ends counted. CDR3 region: CASPPETGRNDI.

The chain joins TRBV24-1 to TRBJ2-1; a weak D match, TRBD1 (6 bases). The CDR3 is 17 amino acids. Germline CDR1 and CDR2: KGHDR and SFDVKD. The V and J ends lost 7 bases and 0 bases respectively, with 18 bases between them. The CDR3 loop reads CATRAFKGTYSYNEQFF. The DNA of the CDR3 is TGTGCCACCAGGGCTTTTAAGGGGACATACTCCTACAATGAGCAGTTCTTC.

The CDR3 bases are TGTGCCAGCAGCCACACATGGGGGGATTCACCCCTCCACTTT. It yields the protein CASSHTWGDSPLHF. V is TRBV11-2 and J is TRBJ1-6, with D maybe TRBD1 (5 bases). V was shortened by 5 bases and J by 8 bases, with 13 bases between the two germline ends. From germline, CDR1 is SGHAT and CDR2 FQNNGV. The CDR3 is 14 amino acids.

The chain couples TRBV19 to TRBJ1-1, with 10 bases lining up with TRBD1. Looked up from germline, CDR1 is LNHDA and CDR2 is SQIVND (reference sequence). The V and J ends lost 7 bases and 11 bases, in that order; junction bases with no gene match: 7. The length of the CDR3 is 12 residues. The CDR3 protein is CASNDRGLRAFF. The CDR3 nucleotides are TGTGCCAGTAATGACAGGGGGCTGAGGGCTTTCTTT.

The CDR3 bases are TGTGCCAGCAGCATCCTCCAGGGGGCCGGTACTGAAGCTTTCTTT. The encoded protein is CASSILQGAGTEAFF. V is TRBV6-5 and J is TRBJ1-1; 8 bases line up with TRBD1. The trim removed 6 bases at V and 5 bases at J, leaving 11 bases unmatched. CDR3 length equals 15 residues. CDR1 MNHEY and CDR2 SVGAGI come from the germline V gene.

The gene calls are TRBV28 and TRBJ1-6, with 10 bases fitting TRBD1. Germline-derived CDR1 and CDR2 are MDHEN and SYDVKM. This CDR3 is built from 18 residues. Trimming removed 1 base from V and 9 bases from J; junction bases left unmatched: 12. The CDR3 bases are TGTGCCAGCAGTTTATTCGGGAGGGACAGGGGCTTCGCTTCACCCCTCCACTTT. Protein product: CASSLFGRDRGFASPLHF.

In DNA form, the CDR3 reads TGCGCCAGTCAAGAAAACCGGGACAGCTACGAGCAGTACTTC. It encodes CASQENRDSYEQYF. The V call is TRBV5-1, the J call TRBJ2-7, with 7 positions matching TRBD1. The CDR3 runs 14 residues. With V trimmed by 8 bases and J by 3 bases, 11 bases remained unmatched. In germline, CDR1 is SGHRS, CDR2 YFSETQ.

This chain joins TRBV15 and TRBJ1-4; D is perhaps TRBD1 (6 bases). The germline gives CDR1 LNHNV, CDR2 YYDKDF (reference sequence). There are 14 residues in the CDR3. V was cut by 0 bases and J by 9 bases, with 11 bases left in between. The DNA for the CDR3 is TGTGCCACCAGCAGAGATCTCCGGGACAAAAAACTGTTTTTT. Its protein product is CATSRDLRDKKLFF.

This sequence joins TRBV18 and TRBJ2-2; 8 nucleotides line up with TRBD1. CDR3 length equals 16 residues. The V and J ends lost 3 bases and 2 bases, in that order; junction bases with no gene match: 5. In germline, CDR1 is KGHSH, CDR2 LQKENI. CDR3 residues: CASSPQGARNTGELFF. The CDR3 DNA reads TGTGCCAGCTCACCGCAGGGGGCTAGAAACACCGGGGAGCTGTTTTTT. Full variable domain (rest looked up from reference TRBV18 and TRBJ2-2): NAGVMQNPRHLVRRRGQEARLRCSPMKGHSHVYWYRQLPEEGLKFMVYLQKENIIDESGMPKERFSAEFPKEGPSILRIQQVVRGDSAAYFCASSPQGARNTGELFFGEGSRLTVL.

V is TRBV28 and J is TRBJ2-5, with 8 nucleotides matching TRBD1. Germline CDR1 is MDHEN and CDR2 is SYDVKM. With 5 bases clipped from V and 4 bases from J, the junction kept 9 bases outside the gene matches. CDR3 length: 15 amino acids. Here the CDR3 reads CASSPWTGMAETQYF. The CDR3 nucleotides are TGTGCCAGCAGTCCCTGGACAGGGATGGCAGAGACCCAGTACTTC.

The chain couples TRBV5-1 to TRBJ2-3; TRBD1 matches 9 bases. V lost 2 bases to trimming and J lost 2 bases; unmatched junction nucleotides: 3. Germline V gene data show CDR1 as SGHRS and CDR2 as YFSETQ. CDR3 length equals 15 residues. The CDR3 DNA follows: TGCGCCAGCAGCTTCCGGGACAGGGCCACAGATACGCAGTATTTT. Protein: CASSFRDRATDTQYF.

The V gene is TRBV18, the J gene TRBJ2-1; TRBD2 matches at 7 bases. The CDR3 is made up of 14 amino acids. Looked up from germline, CDR1 is KGHSH and CDR2 is LQKENI. V lost 5 bases, J lost 0 bases, and 1 base stayed unmatched. The CDR3 region has the DNA TGTGCCAGCTCAGGGGGGGGCTCCTACAATGAGCAGTTCTTC. This gives the protein CASSGGGSYNEQFF. Variable domain in full (rest from reference TRBV18 and TRBJ2-1): NAGVMQNPRHLVRRRGQEARLRCSPMKGHSHVYWYRQLPEEGLKFMVYLQKENIIDESGMPKERFSAEFPKEGPSILRIQQVVRGDSAAYFCASSGGGSYNEQFFGPGTRLTVL.

The V and J genes are TRBV15 and TRBJ1-1, with a possible D match to TRBD1 (5 bases). Deletions cut 0 bases from V and 3 bases from J, with 11 bases between. This CDR3 is 15 amino acids long. Germline CDR1 is LNHNV and CDR2 is YYDKDF (reference sequence). Written as DNA, the CDR3 is TGTGCCACCAGCAGAGATGGGGCTTCGGACACTGAAGCTTTCTTT. Its protein product is CATSRDGASDTEAFF.

The chain recombines TRBV29-1 with TRBJ2-1; 7 nucleotides line up with TRBD2. Trimming removed 3 bases from V and 4 bases from J; junction bases left unmatched: 6. Germline CDR1 and CDR2: SQVTM and ANQGSEA. The length of the CDR3 is 14 residues. In DNA form, the CDR3 reads TGCAGCGTTGAGAGCGGGACTCGATACAATGAGCAGTTCTTC. This gives the protein CSVESGTRYNEQFF.

The J gene is TRBJ2-6, the V gene TRBV5-6; D unresolved. Trimming removed 0 bases from V and 2 bases from J, with 6 bases in between. In germline, CDR1 is SGHDT, CDR2 YYEEEE. The CDR3 is 15 residues long. CDR3 sequence (DNA): TGTGCCAGCAGCTTGGCCCCTACTGGGGCCAACGTCCTGACTTTC. This gives the protein CASSLAPTGANVLTF. Full variable domain (outside the CDR3, taken from reference TRBV5-6 and TRBJ2-6): DAGVTQSPTHLIKTRGQQVTLRCSPKSGHDTVSWYQQALGQGPQFIFQYYEEEERQRGNFPDRFSGHQFPNYSSELNVNALLLGDSALYLCASSLAPTGANVLTFGAGSRLTVL.

V and J are TRBV12-3 or TRBV12-4 and TRBJ2-7; D gene ambiguous. The CDR3 length is 11 residues. Trimming took 5 bases from V and 6 from J, leaving 8 bases between them. The CDR3 region is CASSLGSEQYF. CDR3 DNA sequence: TGTGCCAGCAGTCTTGGTAGCGAGCAGTACTTC.

Comment on this clone: Additional DNA sequences in this sample encode the identical CDR3. This chain links TRBV2 with TRBJ1-5, with 8 positions matching TRBD1. Germline CDR1 reads SNHLY; CDR2 reads FYNNEI. Trimming at V came to 6 bases and at J to 4 bases, leaving 2 bases not matched to a gene. The CDR3 loop spans 13 amino acids. The CDR3 region is CASRGQGNQPQHF. The CDR3 nucleotides read TGTGCCAGCAGAGGACAGGGTAATCAGCCCCAGCATTTT.